The rows below give T cell receptor beta chains drawn from one sample of a study of OX40 agonist ivuxolimab in advanced cancers. This table comes from immunoSEQ multiplex PCR, and its TCRdb copy is limited to in-frame clones, with some not included. The table has about 64,000 clones, about four fifths seen once. The specimen was CD4+ or CD8+ T cells sorted from blood, collected in a trial of the OX40 agonist ivuxolimab. Every receptor here comes from an adult with an advanced solid tumor such as melanoma, head and neck, liver or kidney cancer. Both conserved end residues are part of each CDR3.

cdr3_aa	j_call	v_call
CASSPRGRTQETQYF	TRBJ2-5	TRBV5-5
CASSLGGEQNIQYF	TRBJ2-4	TRBV11-2
CASSPSGRETQYF	TRBJ2-5	TRBV19
CASSPLAGRTDTQYF	TRBJ2-3	TRBV13
CASSATGGTEAFF	TRBJ1-1	TRBV6-1
CASSLDRGFNYGYTF	TRBJ1-2	TRBV5-6
CASSTRWGGVYNEQFF	TRBJ2-1	TRBV28
CASSNPRQGRYSNQPQHF	TRBJ1-5	TRBV2
CASSEGTQTYEQYF	TRBJ2-7	TRBV2
CASSLGTRRTGELFF	TRBJ2-2	TRBV11-2
CASSLAPTSTYEQYF	TRBJ2-7	TRBV5-4
CAWTPKPDRGEQYF	TRBJ2-7	TRBV30
CASSPPGEGKTEAFF	TRBJ1-1	TRBV6-5
CASSSQGYEQYF	TRBJ2-7	TRBV11-3
CASSVRPRPAGETQYF	TRBJ2-5	TRBV7-2
CASSLMEARTDTQYF	TRBJ2-3	TRBV5-4
CASSEQGIPYNEQFF	TRBJ2-1	TRBV6-1
CASSRITGTLYEQYF	TRBJ2-7	TRBV4-1
CASGLGGGEAFF	TRBJ1-1	TRBV12-5
CASSSDPTGEQYF	TRBJ2-7	TRBV5-4
CASSYSIPGSEAFF	TRBJ1-1	TRBV6-5
CASCAGLNNEQFF	TRBJ2-1	TRBV5-1
CAWRLGNYGYTF	TRBJ1-2	TRBV30
CASSLDPPSGGASDTQYF	TRBJ2-3	TRBV5-8
CASSLTSGPYEQYF	TRBJ2-7	TRBV7-2
CASSLVQVNTEAFF	TRBJ1-1	TRBV5-1
CASSWGQGKAFF	TRBJ1-1	TRBV6-5
CASSSASPGETQYF	TRBJ2-5	TRBV5-4
CASTLAGSQETQYF	TRBJ2-5	TRBV5-1
CASSLGGQLSSYEQYF	TRBJ2-7	TRBV5-4
CAWSAASTGGFGYTF	TRBJ1-2	TRBV30
CASRGQGRRTDTQYF	TRBJ2-3	TRBV2
CASSLGLGGNRGYTF	TRBJ1-2	TRBV5-1